The next 12 T cell receptor beta chains were all read from a single sample in a study of blood T cell repertoires in COVID-19. The method was immunoSEQ multiplex PCR; TCRdb's version includes in-frame clones alone and lacks a portion of them. Among about 250,000 clones listed, about 80% were seen once. Specimen: peripheral blood. All receptors derive from a man older than 75 with acute or convalescent COVID-19.

The gene calls are TRBV11-1 and TRBJ2-1; 9 bases are a match to TRBD1. CDR3 length: 15 residues. The V gene's germline CDR1 is SGHAT and CDR2 FQDESV (reference sequence). Germline trimming cut 3 bases from V and 2 bases from J; bases unmatched to any gene: 2. The CDR3: CASSLDRGAYNEQFF. The CDR3 DNA reads TGTGCCAGCAGCTTGGACAGGGGTGCCTACAATGAGCAGTTCTTC.

This chain joins TRBV6-5 and TRBJ2-5, with 8 nucleotides matching TRBD1. The junction had 6 bases not matched to a gene; V was cut back by 5 bases and J by 1 base. Looked up from germline, CDR1 is MNHEY and CDR2 is SVGAGI. The CDR3 spans 15 residues. Here the CDR3 DNA reads TGTGCCAGCAGTACTTGGACAGGGTCCCAAGAGACCCAGTACTTC. Amino acids: CASSTWTGSQETQYF.

The DNA for the CDR3 is TGTGCCACCAGTGATCTCGCTAGCGGGAAAACAGATACGCAGTATTTT. Its protein product is CATSDLASGKTDTQYF. V gene TRBV24-1 combines with J gene TRBJ2-3; 9 bases match TRBD2. Germline CDR1 and CDR2: KGHDR and SFDVKD. V shed 3 bases, J shed 3 bases, and the junction held 6 bases outside the gene matches. The CDR3 has 16 residues.

The chain uses TRBV7-9 and TRBJ2-5; 9 nucleotides match TRBD2. Germline V gives CDR1 SEHNR, CDR2 FQNEAQ (reference sequence). V was clipped by 4 bases and J by 2 bases; unmatched bases: 11. This CDR3 has 17 residues. CDR3 nucleotide sequence: TGTGCCAGCAGCTCCTTAGCGGGGGTTCGGATTCAAGAGACCCAGTACTTC. This encodes CASSSLAGVRIQETQYF.

The chain combines TRBV3-1 (or the pseudogene TRBV3-2) with TRBJ1-6; possible D gene TRBD1, 5 bases. V lost 4 bases to trimming and J lost 2 bases, with 12 bases between them. The CDR3 runs to 16 residues. The germline CDR1 and CDR2 sequences are LGHDT and YNNKEL (reference sequence). In DNA, the CDR3 is TGTGCCAGCAGCCCGCGGGACGGCACCTATAATTCACCCCTCCACTTT. It codes for CASSPRDGTYNSPLHF.

V gene TRBV19 combines with J gene TRBJ2-7; TRBD1 agrees at 11 bases. The V gene's germline CDR1 is LNHDA and CDR2 SQIVND (reference sequence). J was trimmed by 3 bases and V by 3 bases; bases with no gene match: 10. This CDR3 has 17 amino acids. CDR3 sequence: CASSMGGTGGRFYEQYF. As DNA, the CDR3 is TGTGCCAGTAGTATGGGCGGGACAGGGGGGAGATTCTACGAGCAGTACTTC.

V usage is TRBV6-5 and J usage is TRBJ1-1; 7 bases are a match to TRBD1. Unmatched junction bases numbered 14, after V lost 8 bases and J lost 5 bases. CDR1 is MNHEY and CDR2 is SVGAGI in the germline V gene. The CDR3 runs 15 residues. In nucleotides, the CDR3 is TGTGCCAGCCAAGTTCCGACAGGGAAGGGAACTGAAGCTTTCTTT. Residues: CASQVPTGKGTEAFF.

This chain uses TRBV7-9 with TRBJ1-4; D is possibly TRBD1 (5 bases). Trimming removed 3 bases from V and 4 bases from J, with 9 bases in between. Germline loops: CDR1 SEHNR, CDR2 FQNEAQ (reference sequence). CDR3 length: 14 amino acids. The DNA for the CDR3 is TGTGCCAGCAGCTTGGGGGGTTATAATGAAAAACTGTTTTTT. It encodes CASSLGGYNEKLFF.

CDR3 amino acids: CASSSWGVVGYEQYF. The CDR3 nucleotides are TGTGCCAGCAGCTCCTGGGGGGTGGTGGGCTACGAGCAGTACTTC. The V and J genes are TRBV6-5 and TRBJ2-7; D is perhaps TRBD2 (6 bases). The CDR3 totals 15 residues. Per germline, CDR1 MNHEY and CDR2 SVGAGI. V dropped 6 bases and J dropped 3 bases, with 18 bases sitting between them.

The V gene is TRBV19, the J gene TRBJ2-6; weak D call: TRBD2 (6 bases). CDR3 length: 15 residues. CDR1 and CDR2 from the germline V gene are LNHDA and SQIVND (reference sequence). Trimming left V 6 bases short and J 2 bases short, with 11 bases between. The CDR3 loop reads CASRPGRTGANVLTF. CDR3 sequence (DNA): TGTGCCAGTAGGCCAGGGAGGACTGGGGCCAACGTCCTGACTTTC.

This clone has more than one count but fewer than ten. This chain uses TRBV7-2 with TRBJ1-4; 7 positions agree with TRBD1. The CDR3 has 16 amino acids. V lost 5 bases and J lost 8; bases outside the gene matches: 14. Germline CDR1 is SGHTA and CDR2 is FQGNSA. CDR3 region: CASSQNARGLREKLFF. DNA of the CDR3: TGTGCCAGCAGCCAAAACGCTAGGGGGCTTCGGGAAAAACTGTTTTTT.

This chain links TRBV19 with TRBJ1-5; maybe TRBD1 (6 bases). Trimming removed 8 bases from V and 0 bases from J, with 23 bases in between. CDR1 is LNHDA and CDR2 is SQIVND in the germline V gene (reference sequence). The CDR3 has 18 amino acids. CDR3 DNA sequence: TGTGCCAGTCGACTCGAGGGGGGGTCCGGCCTTAGCAATCAGCCCCAGCATTTT. Its protein product is CASRLEGGSGLSNQPQHF. The full variable domain, its missing parts supplied by reference TRBV19 and TRBJ1-5, is DGGITQSPKYLFRKEGQNVTLSCEQNLNHDAMYWYRQDPGQGLRLIYYSQIVNDFQKGDIAEGYSVSREKKESFPLTVTSAQKNPTAFYLCASRLEGGSGLSNQPQHFGDGTRLSIL.